Following are 10 T cell receptor beta chains from one sample sequenced in a study of CD8 T cells in ankylosing spondylitis. TCRdb independently ran MiXCR on the 5' RACE reads; one entry per CDR3 protein. The data hold 250,000 or so distinct CDR3 sequences, with roughly a quarter observed a single time. Material: blood, either unsorted or a sorted T cell fraction (not recorded which). The source of these receptors is a male donor with ankylosing spondylitis or in good health (not recorded which).

In this sample, this clonotype turned up once. The chain carries TRBV28 and TRBJ2-7, with 8 bases that match TRBD1. The CDR3 runs 15 residues. The ends lost 3 bases at V and 1 base at J; junction bases unmatched: 5. Germline V gene sequence: CDR1 MDHEN, CDR2 SYDVKM. CDR3 loop: CASSFRDRRSYEQYF. The CDR3 region has the DNA TGTGCCAGCAGTTTTCGGGACAGGCGGTCCTACGAGCAGTACTTC.

V and J are TRBV6-5 and TRBJ2-5, with TRBD1 matching over 8 bases. The V gene's germline CDR1 is MNHEY and CDR2 SVGAGI. This CDR3 spans 15 amino acids. V lost 0 bases and J lost 4; bases outside the gene matches: 4. The CDR3 DNA reads TGTGCCAGCAGTTACTCGGACAGGGTAGGAGAGACCCAGTACTTC. Amino acids: CASSYSDRVGETQYF.

This clonotype was counted only a few times. The chain carries TRBV6-6 and TRBJ1-6, with a weak D call TRBD1 (6 bases). Germline V CDR1 and CDR2: MNHNY, SVGAGI (reference sequence). Trimming removed 5 bases from V and 9 bases from J, with 11 bases in between. The CDR3 consists of 13 residues. This chain's CDR3 is CASSREGGSPLHF. In DNA, the CDR3 is TGTGCCAGCAGTAGGGAAGGGGGTTCACCCCTCCACTTT.

The V and J genes are TRBV4-1 and TRBJ2-1, with 9 bases identical to TRBD1. This CDR3 comprises 16 residues. Germline V lookup: CDR1 MGHRA, CDR2 YSYEKL. V lost 3 bases to trimming and J lost 8 bases; unmatched junction nucleotides: 11. CDR3 amino acids: CASSQIPGQGWDEQFF. CDR3 coding DNA: TGCGCCAGCAGCCAGATCCCGGGACAGGGTTGGGATGAGCAGTTCTTC.

Only a few counts were recorded for this clonotype. The J gene is TRBJ2-4, the V gene TRBV12-3 or TRBV12-4, with 8 bases identical to TRBD1. The V segment lost 4 bases and the J segment 7 bases; nucleotides outside the gene matches: 9. The CDR3 extends over 15 amino acids. The CDR3: CASSSLDRGRNIQYF. CDR3 bases: TGTGCCAGCAGTTCCTTAGACAGGGGTCGGAACATTCAGTACTTC.

This clonotype showed up just a few times. This rearrangement joins TRBV6-5 to TRBJ1-2, with D possibly being TRBD1 (5 bases). The germline V gene encodes CDR1 MNHEY and CDR2 SVGAGI. Trimming removed 4 bases from V and 4 bases from J, with 13 bases in between. The CDR3 runs 14 residues. The CDR3: CASSWTRVTYGYTF. The CDR3 DNA follows: TGTGCCAGCAGTTGGACCAGGGTTACCTATGGCTACACCTTC.

This clonotype was counted ten times or more. The chain recombines TRBV7-2 with TRBJ2-5, with unresolved D. The germline V gene has CDR1 SGHTA and CDR2 FQGNSA. This CDR3 comprises 12 residues. Trimming shortened V by 5 bases and J by 7 bases, and 11 bases separated the two germline ends. The DNA of the CDR3 is TGTGCCAGCAGCCCTAGTATGTGGACCCAGTACTTC. It codes for CASSPSMWTQYF. Full variable domain (outside the CDR3, taken from reference TRBV7-2 and TRBJ2-5): GAGVSQSPSNKVTEKGKDVELRCDPISGHTALYWYRQSLGQGLEFLIYFQGNSAPDKSGLPSDRFSAERTGGSVSTLTIQRTQQEDSAVYLCASSPSMWTQYFGPGTRLLVL.

This chain joins TRBV20-1 and TRBJ2-5; tentatively, D is TRBD1 (6 bases). CDR3 length: 12 residues. Germline CDR1 and CDR2: DFQATT and SNEGSKA (reference sequence). V was cut by 6 bases and J by 5 bases, with 13 bases left in between. This CDR3 reads CSAPGQRETQYF. CDR3 DNA: TGCAGTGCCCCGGGACAAAGGGAGACCCAGTACTTC.

V gene TRBV29-1 combines with J gene TRBJ2-5; possibly TRBD2 for D (6 bases). In germline, CDR1 is SQVTM, CDR2 ANQGSEA. V was cut by 1 base and J by 7 bases, with 13 bases left in between. CDR3 length: 13 residues. Written as DNA, the CDR3 is TGCAGCGTTGAAGCCCCAGGACTAAGGACCCAGTACTTC. Translated, it gives CSVEAPGLRTQYF.

The chain has TRBV29-1 and TRBJ2-5; D may correspond to TRBD1 or TRBD2 (5 bases each). Looked up from germline, CDR1 is SQVTM and CDR2 is ANQGSEA. The germline V and J ends were trimmed by 3 bases and 7 bases, with 18 bases remaining between them. CDR3 length equals 14 residues. The CDR3 loop is CSVDSGTILGTQYF. CDR3 DNA sequence: TGCAGCGTTGATAGTGGGACGATCCTAGGGACCCAGTACTTC.